A selection of T cell receptor beta chains follows, all from one sample in a study of control samples from healthy donors and cancer patients. Produced via immunoSEQ multiplex PCR; TCRdb's table is partial and in-frame only. The table lists approximately 120,000 clones, 90% of them singletons, with 3.5% to 4.5% in the top ten. The sample consisted of blood. These receptors all come from a human donor in good health. The donor label of this sample is uncertain. The CDR3 runs from the conserved cysteine through the conserved F or W. The D gene is left open where the match is weak. Size is omitted from some rows. Given values are once, few, many or a class for expanded clones.

D	V	size	J	CDR3	DNA
.	TRBV27	.	TRBJ2-3	CASSLSYGTDTQYF	TGTGCCAGCAGTTTATCGTATGGCACAGATACGCAGTATTTT
TRBD1	TRBV28	.	TRBJ1-2	CASSDRVGNYGYTF	TGTGCCAGCAGCGACAGGGTGGGAAACTATGGCTACACCTTC
.	TRBV19	.	TRBJ1-5	CASSDEFSNQPQHF	TGTGCCAGTAGTGACGAGTTTAGCAATCAGCCCCAGCATTTT
.	TRBV28	.	TRBJ1-5	CASSLRGRDQPQHF	TGTGCCAGCTCCCTCAGGGGTAGGGATCAGCCCCAGCATTTT
.	TRBV10-3	.	TRBJ2-1	CAISESPGTRPGEQFF	TGTGCCATCAGTGAGTCCCCCGGAACGAGGCCAGGGGAGCAGTTCTTC
TRBD2	TRBV5-1	.	TRBJ2-3	CASSIWTSGFTDTQYF	TGCGCCAGCAGCATATGGACTAGCGGTTTCACAGATACGCAGTATTTT
.	TRBV30	.	TRBJ1-1	CAWTEGTQPEAFF	TGTGCCTGGACTGAAGGGACACAGCCTGAAGCTTTCTTT
.	TRBV7-8	.	TRBJ2-2	CASSLSSRSNTGELFF	TGTGCCAGCAGCTTAAGTTCCAGGTCGAACACCGGGGAGCTGTTTTTT
TRBD1	TRBV27	.	TRBJ2-1	CATRKGGPNEQFF	TGTGCCACCAGGAAAGGGGGCCCCAATGAGCAGTTCTTC
.	TRBV25-1	many	TRBJ1-5	CASASGDGNQPQHF	TGTGCCAGCGCATCAGGGGATGGCAATCAGCCCCAGCATTTT
.	TRBV27	.	TRBJ2-2	CASKEDLTNTGELFF	TGTGCCAGCAAGGAAGACTTAACGAACACCGGGGAGCTGTTTTTT
.	TRBV6-5	.	TRBJ2-2	CASQRGNTGELFF	TGTGCCAGCCAGAGGGGGAACACCGGGGAGCTGTTTTTT
.	TRBV10-1	once	TRBJ1-1	CASPSLQVGTEAFF	TGCGCCAGCCCAAGCCTCCAAGTCGGCACTGAAGCTTTCTTT
.	TRBV20-1	.	TRBJ2-5	CSASGEETQYF	TGCAGTGCTAGCGGGGAAGAGACCCAGTACTTC
TRBD1	TRBV19	.	TRBJ1-5	CASSGTGWNQPQHF	TGTGCCAGTAGTGGGACAGGCTGGAATCAGCCCCAGCATTTT
.	TRBV7-2	.	TRBJ2-5	CASSLLPATIQETQYF	TGTGCCAGCAGCTTATTGCCAGCTACAATCCAAGAGACCCAGTACTTC
.	TRBV6-6	.	TRBJ2-1	CASSYSQVRDNEQFF	TGTGCCAGCAGTTACTCACAGGTCAGGGACAATGAGCAGTTCTTC
TRBD2	TRBV5-1	.	TRBJ2-3	CASSLARTSGGSTDTQYF	TGCGCCAGCAGCTTGGCGCGGACTAGCGGGGGTAGCACAGATACGCAGTATTTT
.	TRBV3-1/TRBV3-2	once	TRBJ1-1	CASSQGGNTEAFF	TGTGCCAGCAGCCAAGGAGGGAACACTGAAGCTTTCTTT
.	TRBV5-6	.	TRBJ1-2	CASSLGSGALYGYTF	TGTGCCAGCAGCTTGGGATCGGGGGCCCTCTATGGCTACACCTTC
.	TRBV5-1	.	TRBJ2-7	CASSLATDSYEQYF	TGCGCCAGCAGCTTGGCCACAGATTCCTACGAGCAGTACTTC
.	TRBV12-3/TRBV12-4	few	TRBJ1-2	CASRHGTGRGYTF	TGTGCCAGCAGACACGGGACCGGGAGAGGCTACACCTTC
.	TRBV18	.	TRBJ2-3	CASSPGQGTDTQYF	TGTGCCAGCTCACCGGGCCAGGGCACAGATACGCAGTATTTT
.	TRBV11-2	.	TRBJ1-4	CASSVHAGEKLFF	TGTGCCAGCAGCGTTCATGCTGGTGAAAAACTGTTTTTT
TRBD1	TRBV5-1	once	TRBJ1-5	CASSPSRDRGYQPQHF	TGCGCCAGCAGCCCATCCCGGGACAGGGGCTATCAGCCCCAGCATTTT
.	TRBV7-9	.	TRBJ2-4	CASSHQQGDLLEDIQYF	TGTGCCAGCAGCCACCAGCAAGGGGACCTACTGGAGGACATTCAGTACTTC
.	TRBV7-2	.	TRBJ1-6	CASSLTYRGSPLHF	TGTGCCAGCAGCTTGACATACCGGGGTTCACCCCTCCACTTT
.	TRBV15	.	TRBJ2-7	CATARDLTYEQYF	TGTGCCACCGCCAGGGATTTAACCTACGAGCAGTACTTC
TRBD2	TRBV20-1	.	TRBJ2-1	CSASSSGGSSYNEQFF	TGCAGTGCTAGTTCCAGCGGGGGGAGCTCCTACAATGAGCAGTTCTTC
.	TRBV27	.	TRBJ2-2	CASNPQARYTGELFF	TGTGCCAGCAACCCACAGGCTCGGTACACCGGGGAGCTGTTTTTT
TRBD1	TRBV28	.	TRBJ1-2	CASSPNRGRGYTF	TGTGCCAGCAGTCCTAACAGGGGGCGTGGCTACACCTTC
.	TRBV4-1	.	TRBJ2-7	CASSRTASGTYEQYF	TGCGCCAGCAGCCGAACAGCGTCTGGAACCTACGAGCAGTACTTC
.	TRBV29-1	once	TRBJ1-1	CSVARNTEAFF	TGCAGCGTTGCTAGGAACACTGAAGCTTTCTTT
TRBD1	TRBV9	.	TRBJ2-1	CASSVGGQGDNEQFF	TGTGCCAGCAGCGTAGGGGGACAGGGGGACAATGAGCAGTTCTTC
.	TRBV27	once	TRBJ2-5	CASSLGWAGETQYF	TGTGCCAGCAGTTTAGGGTGGGCGGGCGAGACCCAGTACTTC
.	TRBV7-9	.	TRBJ1-3	CASSLGGEVNTIYF	TGTGCCAGCAGCCTCGGGGGAGAGGTAAACACCATATATTTT
.	TRBV5-4	.	TRBJ1-4	CASSFGGGSTNEKLFF	TGTGCCAGCAGCTTCGGGGGGGGCTCAACTAATGAAAAACTGTTTTTT
.	TRBV10-3	.	TRBJ2-5	CAAGLTEETQYF	TGTGCCGCGGGACTGACGGAAGAGACCCAGTACTTC
.	TRBV19	.	TRBJ1-4	CASSINRAEIQFF	TGTGCCAGTAGTATAAACAGGGCCGAGATTCAGTTTTTT
.	TRBV11-2	.	TRBJ1-2	CASSLEFIPRDGYTF	TGTGCCAGCAGCTTAGAATTCATTCCCCGGGATGGCTACACCTTC
.	TRBV19	few	TRBJ1-1	CASAKGARGANTEAFF	TGTGCCAGTGCGAAAGGGGCTCGTGGGGCGAACACTGAAGCTTTCTTT
.	TRBV29-1	.	TRBJ1-5	CSVKPGRSNQPQHF	TGCAGCGTTAAGCCAGGACGTAGCAATCAGCCCCAGCATTTT
.	TRBV2	.	TRBJ2-3	CASSRQSDTQYF	TGTGCCAGCAGCCGACAGTCAGATACGCAGTATTTT
TRBD1	TRBV5-1	.	TRBJ2-7	CASSLGTGAYEQYF	TGCGCCAGCAGCTTGGGGACAGGGGCCTACGAGCAGTACTTC
.	TRBV24-1	.	TRBJ2-3	CATSERTGYTYTQYF	TGTGCCACCAGTGAACGTACAGGGTACACATATACGCAGTATTTT
.	TRBV25-1	.	TRBJ1-4	CASSESKGSEKLFF	TGTGCCAGCAGTGAATCGAAGGGGAGCGAAAAACTGTTTTTT
TRBD1	TRBV27	.	TRBJ2-7	CASRTLERTGSYEQYF	TGTGCCAGCAGAACCTTGGAGAGGACAGGTTCCTACGAGCAGTACTTC